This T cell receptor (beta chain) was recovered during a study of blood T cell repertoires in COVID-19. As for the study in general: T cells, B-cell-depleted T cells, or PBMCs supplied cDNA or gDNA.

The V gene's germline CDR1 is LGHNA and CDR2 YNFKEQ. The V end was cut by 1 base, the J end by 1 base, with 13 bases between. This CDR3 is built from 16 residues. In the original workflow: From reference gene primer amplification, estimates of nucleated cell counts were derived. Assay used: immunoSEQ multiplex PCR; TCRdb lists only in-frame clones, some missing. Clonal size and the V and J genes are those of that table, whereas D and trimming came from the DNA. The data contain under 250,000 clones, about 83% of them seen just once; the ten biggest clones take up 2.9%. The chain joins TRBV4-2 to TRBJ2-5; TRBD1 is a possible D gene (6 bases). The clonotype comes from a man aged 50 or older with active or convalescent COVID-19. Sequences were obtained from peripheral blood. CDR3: CASSQGVKGGQETQYF. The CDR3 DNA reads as TGTGCCAGCAGCCAAGGGGTCAAAGGGGGCCAAGAGACCCAGTACTTC.